This T cell receptor beta chain comes out of a study of shared clonotypes between healthy human individuals. Across the study: Per donor, three plates held CD4 naive cells, three held CD4 memory, two held CD8 naive and one held CD8 memory.

Donation came from healthy HIV-negative adults that had no recent acute infections or vaccinations. Concerning this clone itself: Antigen specificity is unknown.

The deep-level immunoSEQ assay was used. Sequencing used immunoSEQ multiplex PCR; TCRdb keeps in-frame clones, though not all of them. The sample holds about 2.3 million clones, over 90% seen once. The study's findings and limits: The expectation was that sequencing depth would affect clonotype sharing among donors.

The CDR3 length is 11 residues. V was trimmed by 6 bases and J by 1 base, leaving 3 bases between them. CDR1 is MDHEN and CDR2 is SYDVKM in the germline V gene. The receptor's source is a man younger than 35 in good health. Some clones in this sample may be carry-over from other donors' samples. The sequenced material came from naive CD4+ T cells from PBMCs. This sample's subset: CD45RA+ positively selected. This chain links TRBV28 with TRBJ1-2; D ambiguous. CDR3 nucleotides: TGTGCCAGCAGCGATAACTATGGCTACACCTTC. This gives the protein CASSDNYGYTF.